This T cell receptor beta chain emerged from a study of Ad26.COV2.S vaccination and SARS-CoV-2 variants. Across the study: Donor participated within the Ad26.COV2.S arm of the COV1001 trial. Dosing was one shot or two shots 56 days apart. Study results and limitations: After vaccination, substantial breadth of spike-specific CD8+ and CD4+ responses was reported.

Measured with immunoSEQ multiplex PCR; TCRdb has only the in-frame clones, and not every one. The data show roughly 450,000 clones, 80% to 95% seen once. A remark on this clone: No antigen is known for it.

CDR1 is SGHRS, CDR2 YFSETQ, per germline. This CDR3 region has 15 residues. V lost 4 bases and J lost 0; bases outside the gene matches: 4. Specified treatment: 19 received Ad26.COV2.S at low or high dose, single or two shots; about 5 received placebo; per-sample allocation not given. Vaccine and placebo recipients were sampled on day 63 after the first injection. The sequence derives from a person aged 18-60 years who received the Ad26.COV2.S COVID-19 vaccine or a placebo. Source: peripheral blood, taken in a trial of Ad26.COV2.S vaccine versus placebo. J is TRBJ1-5 and V is TRBV5-1; 7 nucleotides agree with TRBD1. CDR3 protein: CASSMTGNSNQPQHF. The DNA for the CDR3 is TGCGCCAGCAGCATGACAGGGAATAGCAATCAGCCCCAGCATTTT.